This T cell receptor (beta chain) was observed in a study of T-cell reconstitution after alpha-beta-depleted transplantation in children. This clonotype was seen many times. Unique molecular identifiers were built into the TCRbeta library. TCRdb re-analysed the PCR reads in MiXCR, keeping a single row per CDR3 protein. The table includes 400,000 to 500,000 distinct CDR3 sequences, about a tenth detected once. Between the trimmed V and J ends, which lost 1 base and 5 bases, there was a span of 9 bases. CDR1 is SGHRS, CDR2 YFSETQ, per germline. The length of the CDR3 is 13 residues. The V gene is TRBV5-1, the J gene TRBJ1-1; no reliable D call. This TCR derives from a human donor who donated a stem cell graft to a child with acute myeloid leukemia. Specimen: PBMCs from the stem cell graft donor, collected from the stem cell graft. CDR3 amino acids: CASSLLGRTEAFF. The DNA of the CDR3 is TGCGCCAGCAGCTTGCTGGGGAGGACTGAAGCTTTCTTT.